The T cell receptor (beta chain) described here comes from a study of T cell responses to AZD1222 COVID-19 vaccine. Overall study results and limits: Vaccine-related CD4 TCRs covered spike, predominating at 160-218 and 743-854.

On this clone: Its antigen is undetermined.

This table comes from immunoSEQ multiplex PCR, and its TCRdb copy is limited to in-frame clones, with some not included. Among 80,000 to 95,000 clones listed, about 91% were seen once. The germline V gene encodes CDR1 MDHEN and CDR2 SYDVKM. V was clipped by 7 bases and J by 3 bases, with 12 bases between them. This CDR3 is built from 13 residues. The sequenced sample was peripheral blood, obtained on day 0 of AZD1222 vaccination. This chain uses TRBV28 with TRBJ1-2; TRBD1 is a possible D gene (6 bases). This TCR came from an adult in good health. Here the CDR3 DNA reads TGTGCCAGCACCTCCGGACAGTACTATGGCTACACCTTC. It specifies CASTSGQYYGYTF.